The rows below give T cell receptor beta chains drawn from one sample of a study of CD8+CD57+ T cells in acquired aplastic anemia. TCRdb re-called the reads with MiXCR, one entry per CDR3 protein. The sample contains around 64,000 distinct CDR3 sequences, 50% to 70% of which appear only once. The sequenced sample consisted of sorted CD4+, CD8+, or CD8+CD57+ T cells (not recorded which) from PBMCs. The receptor set was obtained from a human donor in good health, serving as a control. The CDR3 runs from the conserved cysteine through the conserved F or W. The D gene is left open where the match is weak.

V	J	D	CDR3
TRBV2	TRBJ2-3	NA	CASSEDRPDTQYF
TRBV6-5	TRBJ2-5	NA	CASSKGGTQYF
TRBV15	TRBJ2-7	NA	CATSRERDNEQYF
TRBV19	TRBJ1-1	TRBD1	CASSPTGGNTEAFF
TRBV5-1	TRBJ2-2	NA	CASSLFGEYKAGELFF
TRBV29-1	TRBJ1-2	NA	CSVVAGYTF
TRBV7-2	TRBJ2-1	TRBD2	CASSLAGGPGNEQFF
TRBV20-1	TRBJ1-5	NA	CSASGAVFSNQPQHF
TRBV5-1	TRBJ1-1	NA	CASSSLRNTEAFF
TRBV9	TRBJ2-2	NA	CASSVVPSGTTGELFF
TRBV7-2	TRBJ2-7	NA	CASSLSVSYEQYF
TRBV12-3/TRBV12-4	TRBJ1-4	TRBD1	CASSWSRDRGRREKLFF
TRBV20-1	TRBJ2-3	NA	CSARSPRGTSTDTQYF
TRBV10-2	TRBJ2-2	TRBD2	CASGSAGRDGELFF
TRBV2	TRBJ1-1	NA	CAGSLSRLNTEAFF
TRBV19	TRBJ1-2	TRBD1	CASSTTGGNYGYTF
TRBV29-1	TRBJ2-5	NA	CSVFGARETQYF
TRBV6-1	TRBJ2-1	NA	CASALAWGDNEQFF
TRBV29-1	TRBJ2-1	NA	CSVGHGEYNEQFF
TRBV19	TRBJ2-1	TRBD1	CASRATGAYNEQFF
TRBV25-1	TRBJ2-3	NA	CASSESGRGTQYF